Below, 25 T cell receptor beta chains from the same sample are listed, as sequenced in a study of blood T cell repertoires in COVID-19. Assay: immunoSEQ multiplex PCR; the TCRdb copy retains only in-frame clones and omits some. The sample includes 150,000 to 200,000 clones, 80% to 90% of them seen just once. What was sequenced was peripheral blood. All receptors come from a man aged 50 to 60 with active or convalescent COVID-19.

This clone was picked up a small number of times. V and J are TRBV7-2 and TRBJ2-7, with 9 bases identical to TRBD1. Germline CDR1 reads SGHTA; CDR2 reads FQGNSA. This CDR3 spans 14 amino acids. The ends lost 4 bases at V and 3 bases at J; junction bases unmatched: 4. Here the CDR3 reads CASSSTTGGYEQYF. The CDR3 DNA sequence: TGTGCCAGCAGCTCCACGACAGGGGGCTACGAGCAGTACTTC. Full variable domain (remainder filled in from reference TRBV7-2 and TRBJ2-7): GAGVSQSPSNKVTEKGKDVELRCDPISGHTALYWYRQSLGQGLEFLIYFQGNSAPDKSGLPSDRFSAERTGGSVSTLTIQRTQQEDSAVYLCASSSTTGGYEQYFGPGTRLTVT.

The rearrangement uses TRBV6-5 and TRBJ2-7; unclear D gene. The CDR3 spans 14 residues. V was cut by 2 bases and J by 3 bases, with 11 bases left in between. Germline lookup yields CDR1 MNHEY and CDR2 SVGAGI. The CDR3 DNA follows: TGTGCCAGCAGTTACCTCCAGGCCAACTACGAGCAGTACTTC. Amino acid sequence: CASSYLQANYEQYF.

The V call is TRBV28, the J call TRBJ2-1; 14 bases are a match to TRBD2. CDR3 length: 15 residues. Germline loops: CDR1 MDHEN, CDR2 SYDVKM. The V segment lost 8 bases and the J segment 8 bases; nucleotides outside the gene matches: 8. The DNA of the CDR3 is TGTGCCAGCGGTTCAAGGGGACTAGCGGGAGATGAGCAGTTCTTC. Encoded protein: CASGSRGLAGDEQFF.

This chain links TRBV4-2 with TRBJ2-7; D call uncertain. The CDR3 runs 12 residues. V lost 0 bases and J lost 3, with 3 bases in between. Germline CDR1 is LGHNA and CDR2 is YNFKEQ. DNA for the CDR3: TGTGCCAGCAGCCAAGACAGCTACGAGCAGTACTTC. Its protein product is CASSQDSYEQYF.

This clone was seen more than once but under ten times. The V call is TRBV10-3, the J call TRBJ2-7; D is uncertain. This CDR3 has 12 amino acids. V was pared by 3 bases and J by 5 bases, with 8 bases between. Germline CDR1 is ENHRY and CDR2 is SYGVKD. CDR3 amino acids: CAISDSEDEQYF. CDR3 sequence (DNA): TGTGCCATCAGTGATTCCGAGGACGAGCAGTACTTC.

V and J are TRBV4-2 and TRBJ2-3; TRBD2 matches at 9 bases. The CDR3 runs to 17 residues. Unmatched junction bases numbered 6, after V lost 0 bases and J lost 2 bases. Germline V lookup: CDR1 LGHNA, CDR2 YNFKEQ. The CDR3 bases are TGTGCCAGCAGCCAAGATGTAGCGGGGGTATACACAGATACGCAGTATTTT. It yields the protein CASSQDVAGVYTDTQYF.

The rearrangement links TRBV4-3 to TRBJ1-5; 10 bases line up with TRBD1. V was clipped by 2 bases and J by 4 bases; unmatched bases: 8. Germline CDR1 and CDR2: LGHNA and YSLEER. This CDR3 is built from 17 residues. The CDR3 nucleotides are TGCGCCAGCAGCCAAACCCTGGGACAGGGGACAAATCAGCCCCAGCATTTT. It translates to CASSQTLGQGTNQPQHF.

The chain is built from TRBV3-1 (or the pseudogene TRBV3-2) and TRBJ2-2, with a weak D call TRBD2 (5 bases). The CDR3 covers 16 residues. With 2 bases removed from V and 0 bases from J, the gap between germline ends came to 10 bases. Germline loops: CDR1 LGHDT, CDR2 YNNKEL (reference sequence). The CDR3 sequence is CASSQSTRANTGELFF. Written as DNA, the CDR3 is TGTGCCAGCAGCCAATCTACTAGGGCGAACACCGGGGAGCTGTTTTTT.

This chain joins TRBV5-1 and TRBJ1-2; 9 bases match TRBD1. Germline CDR1 is SGHRS and CDR2 is YFSETQ. Trimming at V came to 4 bases and at J to 3 bases, leaving 13 bases not matched to a gene. This CDR3 is 17 amino acids long. The CDR3 DNA sequence: TGCGCCAGCAGCCAAGGACAGGGGAATGGTGAAGACTATGGCTACACCTTC. It codes for CASSQGQGNGEDYGYTF.

This clone was counted once. This chain links TRBV9 with TRBJ2-3; a weak D match, TRBD2 (6 bases). Germline assignment: CDR1 SGDLS and CDR2 YYNGEE. V dropped 0 bases and J dropped 8 bases, with 16 bases sitting between them. The CDR3 loop spans 15 amino acids. The CDR3 DNA reads as TGTGCCAGCAGCGTAGAGGAGGGAAGGGTCGTTACGCAGTATTTT. Translating gives CASSVEEGRVVTQYF.

The rearrangement links TRBV27 to TRBJ1-2; 9 bases fit TRBD1. Germline lookup yields CDR1 MNHEY and CDR2 SMNVEV (reference sequence). Unmatched junction bases numbered 17, after V lost 9 bases and J lost 6 bases. This CDR3 has 16 amino acids. The CDR3 region has the DNA TGTGCCAGTTGCCCTCGGGACAGGGTCGGTAGGGATGGCTACACCTTC. Translation: CASCPRDRVGRDGYTF.

The chain uses TRBV3-1 (or the pseudogene TRBV3-2) and TRBJ1-1; D is perhaps TRBD1 (6 bases). V was shortened by 1 base and J by 9 bases, with 15 bases between the two germline ends. The CDR3 has 14 residues. Per the germline V gene, CDR1 is LGHDT and CDR2 is YNNKEL (reference sequence). CDR3 sequence: CASSQGEGGGKAFF. The CDR3 nucleotides are TGTGCCAGCAGCCAAGGGGAAGGGGGAGGGAAAGCTTTCTTT.

This chain joins TRBV3-1 (or the pseudogene TRBV3-2) and TRBJ2-1, with 11 bases aligning to TRBD2. Germline V lookup: CDR1 LGHDT, CDR2 YNNKEL (reference sequence). The CDR3 extends over 17 amino acids. The ends lost 4 bases at V and 3 bases at J; junction bases unmatched: 8. The CDR3 region has the DNA TGTGCCAGCAGCCCTAGACTAGCGGGAACCCACTACAATGAGCAGTTCTTC. It translates to CASSPRLAGTHYNEQFF.

This clone was counted a single time. This chain connects TRBV3-1 (or the pseudogene TRBV3-2) to TRBJ1-1; a possible D gene is TRBD1 (5 bases). The germline CDR1 and CDR2 sequences are LGHDT and YNNKEL (reference sequence). The CDR3 is made up of 12 amino acids. V lost 4 bases, J lost 4 bases, and 7 bases lay in between. In nucleotides, the CDR3 is TGTGCCAGCAGCCCAGGGTTCACTGAAGCTTTCTTT. Its translation is CASSPGFTEAFF.

This chain joins TRBV6-5 and TRBJ2-5, with 9 bases identical to TRBD2. This CDR3 is 13 amino acids long. Germline loops: CDR1 MNHEY, CDR2 SVGAGI. V shed 4 bases, J shed 4 bases, and the junction held 1 base outside the gene matches. CDR3 nucleotides: TGTGCCAGCAGTTTAGCGGGGGCAGAGACCCAGTACTTC. Translating it yields CASSLAGAETQYF.

The chain has TRBV5-1 and TRBJ2-5; 11 nucleotides line up with TRBD2. CDR3 size: 14 residues. With V trimmed by 7 bases and J by 3 bases, 5 bases remained unmatched. Germline V gene lookup returns CDR1 SGHRS and CDR2 YFSETQ. The CDR3 DNA is TGCGCCAGCTCTCAACTAGCGGGGGAAGAGACCCAGTACTTC. It codes for CASSQLAGEETQYF.

The chain is built from TRBV14 and TRBJ2-2; perhaps TRBD1 as D (5 bases). Per the germline V gene, CDR1 is SGHDN and CDR2 is FVKESK. The CDR3 consists of 14 residues. V shed 6 bases and J shed 2 bases, with 10 bases lying between them. This chain's CDR3 is CASRWQGNTGELFF. The DNA of the CDR3 is TGTGCCAGCAGGTGGCAGGGAAACACCGGGGAGCTGTTTTTT.

This chain uses TRBV7-6 with TRBJ1-5; D call uncertain. CDR3 size: 15 residues. The V end was cut by 1 base, the J end by 0 bases, with 7 bases between. Germline CDR1 and CDR2: SGHVS and FNYEAQ. The CDR3 here is CASSLEASSNQPQHF. CDR3 nucleotides: TGTGCCAGCAGCTTAGAAGCCTCTAGCAATCAGCCCCAGCATTTT.

This chain connects TRBV7-2 to TRBJ1-6; maybe TRBD1 (5 bases). CDR1 and CDR2 from the germline V gene are SGHTA and FQGNSA. The CDR3 sequence is 16 residues long. The V and J ends lost 1 base and 5 bases respectively, with 12 bases between them. The CDR3 reads CASSLGKGFDNSPLHF. As DNA, the CDR3 is TGTGCCAGCAGCTTAGGGAAGGGGTTTGATAATTCACCCCTCCACTTT.

The CDR3 is CASRPGTGEVYGYTF. DNA of the CDR3: TGTGCCAGTAGACCCGGGACAGGGGAGGTCTATGGCTACACCTTC. This chain connects TRBV19 to TRBJ1-2; 10 positions agree with TRBD1. CDR1 and CDR2 (germline): LNHDA, SQIVND (reference sequence). J gave up 4 bases and V 6 bases, and 8 bases lay outside the gene matches. This CDR3 contains 15 residues.

This chain joins TRBV28 and TRBJ2-2; 9 bases line up with TRBD1. The CDR3 length is 16 residues. Looked up from germline, CDR1 is MDHEN and CDR2 is SYDVKM. V lost 2 bases and J lost 5; bases outside the gene matches: 6. This CDR3 is CASSLPGTGRTGELFF. In DNA form, the CDR3 reads TGTGCCAGCAGTTTACCGGGGACAGGGAGGACCGGGGAGCTGTTTTTT.

Regarding this clone: Other nucleotide sequences in the sample specify the same CDR3. This chain links TRBV5-1 with TRBJ1-3; D ambiguous. The germline V gene has CDR1 SGHRS and CDR2 YFSETQ. The CDR3 is 13 amino acids. V lost 4 bases to trimming and J lost 1 base, with 6 bases between them. The CDR3, as DNA: TGCGCCAGCAGCCCGGGATCTGGAAACACCATATATTTT. It codes for CASSPGSGNTIYF.

The chain joins TRBV27 to TRBJ1-2; TRBD1 aligns across 7 bases. The J segment lost 2 bases and the V segment lost 10 bases, leaving 10 bases of the junction unmatched. The CDR3 has 14 residues. Germline CDR1 reads MNHEY; CDR2 reads SMNVEV (reference sequence). CDR3 nucleotides: TGTGCCACCTACCATACAGGGGCCAACTATGGCTACACCTTC. Amino acids: CATYHTGANYGYTF.

The V gene is TRBV6-5, the J gene TRBJ2-1, with a weak D call TRBD2 (6 bases). The germline gives CDR1 MNHEY, CDR2 SVGAGI. Trimming removed 2 bases at V and 8 bases at J, with 10 bases between. CDR3 size: 13 residues. CDR3 in amino acids: CASSYDWGDEQFF. The CDR3 DNA follows: TGTGCCAGCAGTTACGACTGGGGGGATGAGCAGTTCTTC.

The chain uses TRBV20-1 and TRBJ2-3, with 7 bases aligning to TRBD1. Germline CDR1 is DFQATT and CDR2 is SNEGSKA (reference sequence). Unmatched junction bases numbered 7, after V lost 3 bases and J lost 1 base. CDR3 length equals 15 residues. CDR3 residues: CSASPWTGGTDTQYF. The CDR3 region has the DNA TGCAGTGCTAGTCCGTGGACAGGAGGCACAGATACGCAGTATTTT.